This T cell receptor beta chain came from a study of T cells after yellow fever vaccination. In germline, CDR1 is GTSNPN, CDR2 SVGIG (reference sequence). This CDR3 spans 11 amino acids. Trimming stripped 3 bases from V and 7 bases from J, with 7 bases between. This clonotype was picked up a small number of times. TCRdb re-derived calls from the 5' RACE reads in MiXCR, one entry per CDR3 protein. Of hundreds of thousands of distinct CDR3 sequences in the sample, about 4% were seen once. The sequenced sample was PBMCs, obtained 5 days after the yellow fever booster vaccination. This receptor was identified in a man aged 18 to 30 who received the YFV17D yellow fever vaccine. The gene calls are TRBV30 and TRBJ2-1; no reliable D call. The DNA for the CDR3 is TGTGCCTGGAGGTGGGGAAATGAGCAGTTCTTC. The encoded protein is CAWRWGNEQFF.